The TCR beta chain under discussion was sequenced for a study of control samples from healthy donors and cancer patients. This CDR3 spans 15 amino acids. CDR1 and CDR2 (germline): SGHRS, YFSETQ. The V segment lost 7 bases and the J segment 4 bases; nucleotides outside the gene matches: 7. Assay used: immunoSEQ multiplex PCR; TCRdb lists only in-frame clones, some missing. The data contain tens of thousands of clones, 85% to 90% of them singletons. The clonotype originates from a man aged 50-60 years with head and neck cancer. The source material was PBMCs. The chain couples TRBV5-1 to TRBJ2-5, with 13 bases matching TRBD2. The CDR3, as DNA: TGCGCCAGCCGGACTAGCGGGAGCACCCCAGAGACCCAGTACTTC. Amino acid sequence: CASRTSGSTPETQYF.